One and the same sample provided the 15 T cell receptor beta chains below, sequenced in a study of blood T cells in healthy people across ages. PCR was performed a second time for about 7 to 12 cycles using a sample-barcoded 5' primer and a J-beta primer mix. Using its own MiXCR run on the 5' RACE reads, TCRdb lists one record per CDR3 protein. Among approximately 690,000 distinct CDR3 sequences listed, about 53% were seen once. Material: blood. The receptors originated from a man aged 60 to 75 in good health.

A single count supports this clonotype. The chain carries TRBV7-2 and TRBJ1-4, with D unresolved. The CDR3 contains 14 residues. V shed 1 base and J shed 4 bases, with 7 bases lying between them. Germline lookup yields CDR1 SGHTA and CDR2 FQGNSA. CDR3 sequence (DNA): TGTGCCAGCAGCTTAGGAAAGGGTAATGAAAAACTGTTTTTT. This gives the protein CASSLGKGNEKLFF. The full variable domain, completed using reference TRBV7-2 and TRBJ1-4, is GAGVSQSPSNKVTEKGKDVELRCDPISGHTALYWYRQSLGQGLEFLIYFQGNSAPDKSGLPSDRFSAERTGGSVSTLTIQRTQQEDSAVYLCASSLGKGNEKLFFGSGTQLSVL.

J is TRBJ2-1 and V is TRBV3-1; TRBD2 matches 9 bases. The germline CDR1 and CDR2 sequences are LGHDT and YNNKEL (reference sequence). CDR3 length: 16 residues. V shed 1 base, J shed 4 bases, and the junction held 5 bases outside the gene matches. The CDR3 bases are TGTGCCAGCAGCCAAGGACCTAGCGGGGTATACAATGAGCAGTTCTTC. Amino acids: CASSQGPSGVYNEQFF.

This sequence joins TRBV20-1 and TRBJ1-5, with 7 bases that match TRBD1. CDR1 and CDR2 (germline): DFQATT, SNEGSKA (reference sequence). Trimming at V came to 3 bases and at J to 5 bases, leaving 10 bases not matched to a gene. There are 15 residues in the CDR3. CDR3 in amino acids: CSARRPGGGHQPQHF. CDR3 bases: TGCAGTGCTAGGCGACCAGGGGGTGGGCATCAGCCCCAGCATTTT.

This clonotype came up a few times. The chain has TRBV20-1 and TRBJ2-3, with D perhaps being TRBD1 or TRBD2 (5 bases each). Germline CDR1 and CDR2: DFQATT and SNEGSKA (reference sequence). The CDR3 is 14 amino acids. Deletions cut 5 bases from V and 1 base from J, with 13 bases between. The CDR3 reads CSARGDVRTDTQYF. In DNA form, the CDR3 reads TGCAGTGCTCGAGGGGACGTTCGCACAGATACGCAGTATTTT.

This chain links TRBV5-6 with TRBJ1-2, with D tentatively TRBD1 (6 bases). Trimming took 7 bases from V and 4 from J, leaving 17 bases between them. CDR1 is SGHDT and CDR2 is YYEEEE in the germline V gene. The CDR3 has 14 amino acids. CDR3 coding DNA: TGTGCCAGCGGATCAACAGGGAGCTTCTATGGCTACACCTTC. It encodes CASGSTGSFYGYTF.

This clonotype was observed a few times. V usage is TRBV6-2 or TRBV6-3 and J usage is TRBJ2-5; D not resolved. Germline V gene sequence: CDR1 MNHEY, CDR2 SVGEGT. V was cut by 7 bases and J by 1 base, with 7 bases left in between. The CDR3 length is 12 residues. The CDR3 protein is CASKYGQETQYF. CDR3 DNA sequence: TGTGCCAGCAAATACGGCCAAGAGACCCAGTACTTC.

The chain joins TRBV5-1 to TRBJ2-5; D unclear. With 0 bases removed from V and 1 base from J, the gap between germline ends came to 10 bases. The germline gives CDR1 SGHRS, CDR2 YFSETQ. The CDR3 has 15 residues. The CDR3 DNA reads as TGCGCCAGCAGCTTGGAATCCGCCAGCCAAGAGACCCAGTACTTC. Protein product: CASSLESASQETQYF.

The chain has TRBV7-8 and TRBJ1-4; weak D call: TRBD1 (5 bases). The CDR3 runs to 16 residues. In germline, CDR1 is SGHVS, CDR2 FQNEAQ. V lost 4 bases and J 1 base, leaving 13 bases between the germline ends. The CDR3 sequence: CASSYGTVVTNEKLFF. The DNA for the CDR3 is TGTGCCAGCAGCTACGGGACCGTGGTAACTAATGAAAAACTGTTTTTT.

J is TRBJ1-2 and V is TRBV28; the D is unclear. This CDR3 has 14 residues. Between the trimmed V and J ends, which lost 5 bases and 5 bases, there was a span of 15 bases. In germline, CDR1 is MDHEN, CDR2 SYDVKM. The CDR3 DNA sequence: TGTGCCAGCAGTCGGCACCCCAGGAATTATGGCTACACCTTC. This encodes CASSRHPRNYGYTF.

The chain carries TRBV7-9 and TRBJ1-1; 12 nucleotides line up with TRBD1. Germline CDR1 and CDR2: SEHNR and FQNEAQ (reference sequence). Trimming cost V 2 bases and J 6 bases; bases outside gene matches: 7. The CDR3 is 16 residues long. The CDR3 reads CASSLRAGTGGPEAFF. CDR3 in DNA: TGTGCCAGCAGCTTACGGGCTGGGACAGGGGGCCCTGAAGCTTTCTTT.

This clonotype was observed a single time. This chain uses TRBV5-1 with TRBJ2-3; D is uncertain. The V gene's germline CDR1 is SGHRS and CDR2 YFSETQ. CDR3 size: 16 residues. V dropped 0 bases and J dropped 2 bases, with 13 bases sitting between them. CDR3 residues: CASSLGFGQATDTQYF. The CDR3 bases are TGCGCCAGCAGCTTGGGGTTCGGCCAGGCCACAGATACGCAGTATTTT.

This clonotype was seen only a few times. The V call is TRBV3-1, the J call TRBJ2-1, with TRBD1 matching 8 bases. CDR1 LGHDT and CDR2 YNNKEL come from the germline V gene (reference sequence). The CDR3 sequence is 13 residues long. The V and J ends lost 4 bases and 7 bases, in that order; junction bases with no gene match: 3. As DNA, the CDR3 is TGTGCCAGCAGCCTACAGGGGGGAAATGAGCAGTTCTTC. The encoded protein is CASSLQGGNEQFF.

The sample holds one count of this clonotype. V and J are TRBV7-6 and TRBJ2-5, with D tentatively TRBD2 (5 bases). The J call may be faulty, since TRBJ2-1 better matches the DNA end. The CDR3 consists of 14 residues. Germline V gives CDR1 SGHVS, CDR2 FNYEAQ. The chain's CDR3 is CASSLGEYQETQFF. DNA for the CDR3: TGTGCCAGCAGCTTAGGGGAGTACCAAGAGACCCAGTTCTTC.

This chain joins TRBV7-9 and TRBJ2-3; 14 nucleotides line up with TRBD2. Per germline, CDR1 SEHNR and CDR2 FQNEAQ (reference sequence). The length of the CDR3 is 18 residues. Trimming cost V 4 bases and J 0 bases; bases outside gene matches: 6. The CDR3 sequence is CASSSTSGRGISTDTQYF. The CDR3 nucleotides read TGTGCCAGCAGCTCGACTAGCGGGAGGGGAATTAGCACAGATACGCAGTATTTT. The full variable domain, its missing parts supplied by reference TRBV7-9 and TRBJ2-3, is DTGVSQNPRHKITKRGQNVTFRCDPISEHNRLYWYRQTLGQGPEFLTYFQNEAQLEKSRLLSDRFSAERPKGSFSTLEIQRTEQGDSAMYLCASSSTSGRGISTDTQYFGPGTRLTVL.

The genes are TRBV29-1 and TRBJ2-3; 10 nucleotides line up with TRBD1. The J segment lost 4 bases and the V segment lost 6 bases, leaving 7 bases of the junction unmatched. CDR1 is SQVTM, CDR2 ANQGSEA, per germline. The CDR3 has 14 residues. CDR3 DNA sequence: TGCAGCGTGGCCCGCGACAGGGGGCCAGATACGCAGTATTTT. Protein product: CSVARDRGPDTQYF.